What follows are 5 T cell receptor beta chains derived from one specimen sequenced in a study of OX40 agonist ivuxolimab in advanced cancers. Generated by immunoSEQ multiplex PCR, the TCRdb table keeps only in-frame clones and is missing some. The table lists 50,000 to 65,000 clones, approximately 88% of them singletons. Here the sequenced sample was CD4+ or CD8+ T cells sorted from blood, taken in a trial of the OX40 agonist ivuxolimab. Every receptor here comes from an adult with an advanced solid tumor such as melanoma, head and neck, liver or kidney cancer.

This clone occurred a few times. Its ends do not fully match the called genes, so a read error is possible. The chain recombines TRBV2 with TRBJ2-3, with TRBD1 matching over 7 bases. The germline V gene has CDR1 SNHLY and CDR2 FYNNEI. The length of the CDR3 is 16 residues. The CDR3 loop is CASREDTGVRTDTQYF. The CDR3 nucleotides read TGTGCCAGCAGGGAAGACACAGGGGTCCGCACAGATACGCAGTATTTT.

The genes are TRBV7-9 and TRBJ1-3; unclear D gene. This CDR3 region has 13 residues. Trimming removed 1 base from V and 4 bases from J, with 5 bases in between. Germline CDR1 is SEHNR and CDR2 is FQNEAQ (reference sequence). CDR3 DNA sequence: TGTGCCAGCAGCTTAGTATCCGGAAACACCATATATTTT. This codes for CASSLVSGNTIYF.

The rearrangement joins TRBV27 to TRBJ2-1, with D unclear. Trimming took off 4 bases at V and 6 bases at J, with 16 bases between the two ends. This CDR3 has 15 amino acids. CDR1 is MNHEY, CDR2 SMNVEV, per germline (reference sequence). Written as DNA, the CDR3 is TGTGCCAGCAGTTCCGTGACGCTGGGATCCAATGAGCAGTTCTTC. This translates into CASSSVTLGSNEQFF.

This rearrangement joins TRBV21-1 to TRBJ2-7; the D segment call TRBD1 is taken from the table without a DNA check. TRBV21-1 corresponds to a pseudogene. CDR3 length equals 18 residues. This chain's CDR3 is CASTHPTGEICCVYEQYF. The CDR3 nucleotides are TGTGCCAGCACCCATCCGACAGGGGAAATTTGCTGTGTCTACGAGCAGTACTTC.

J is TRBJ2-3 and V is TRBV4-2, with 8 nucleotides matching TRBD2. The CDR3 spans 16 residues. J lost 0 bases, V lost 6 bases, and 8 bases had no gene match. Germline CDR1 is LGHNA and CDR2 is YNFKEQ. CDR3 residues: CASSLLRLASTDTQYF. CDR3 DNA sequence: TGTGCCAGCAGTCTCCTTCGACTAGCGAGCACAGATACGCAGTATTTT.